The sample holds a few counts of the clone carrying this T cell receptor (beta chain). This CDR3 is built from 15 residues. J gave up 1 base and V 9 bases, and 8 bases lay outside the gene matches. Germline CDR1 is LNHDA and CDR2 is SQIVND (reference sequence). Source study methods: Reference gene primer amplification gave estimated nucleated cell counts. TCRdb keeps only in-frame clones here, not all; method: immunoSEQ multiplex PCR. V and J calls and clone size follow that table, whereas D and trimming were derived from the DNA. The sample consists of 250,000 to 350,000 clones, about 82% of them appearing once. This sample is part of a study of blood T cell repertoires in COVID-19. On the study more broadly: Collection of acute and convalescent COVID-19 samples took place in the United States, Italy and Spain. Sources were T cells, B-cell-depleted T cells, or PBMCs; the material itself was cDNA or gDNA.

The clonotype was recovered from a woman between 50 and 59 years old with acute or convalescent COVID-19. The sample consisted of peripheral blood. This sequence joins TRBV19 and TRBJ2-5, with 10 nucleotides matching TRBD2. The CDR3 nucleotides are TGTGCCAGCACGGCGACTAGCGGGTTCCAAGAGACCCAGTACTTC. Protein: CASTATSGFQETQYF.